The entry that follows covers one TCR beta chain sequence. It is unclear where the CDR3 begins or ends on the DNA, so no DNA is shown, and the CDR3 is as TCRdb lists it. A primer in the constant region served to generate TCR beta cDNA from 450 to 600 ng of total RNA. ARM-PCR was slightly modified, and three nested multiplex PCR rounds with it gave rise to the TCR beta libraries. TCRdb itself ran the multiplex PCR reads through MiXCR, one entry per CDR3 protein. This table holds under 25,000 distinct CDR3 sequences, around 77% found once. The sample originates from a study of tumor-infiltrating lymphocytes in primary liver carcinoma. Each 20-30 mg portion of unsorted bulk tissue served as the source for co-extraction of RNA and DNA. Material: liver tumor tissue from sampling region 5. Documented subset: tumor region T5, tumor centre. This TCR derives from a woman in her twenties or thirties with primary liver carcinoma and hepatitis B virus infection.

The CDR3 loop is CASSAVGSCFF. The gene calls are TRBV6-1 and TRBJ2-2. Germline V lookup: CDR1 MNHNS, CDR2 SASEGT. The CDR3 sequence runs 11 residues, both termini included.